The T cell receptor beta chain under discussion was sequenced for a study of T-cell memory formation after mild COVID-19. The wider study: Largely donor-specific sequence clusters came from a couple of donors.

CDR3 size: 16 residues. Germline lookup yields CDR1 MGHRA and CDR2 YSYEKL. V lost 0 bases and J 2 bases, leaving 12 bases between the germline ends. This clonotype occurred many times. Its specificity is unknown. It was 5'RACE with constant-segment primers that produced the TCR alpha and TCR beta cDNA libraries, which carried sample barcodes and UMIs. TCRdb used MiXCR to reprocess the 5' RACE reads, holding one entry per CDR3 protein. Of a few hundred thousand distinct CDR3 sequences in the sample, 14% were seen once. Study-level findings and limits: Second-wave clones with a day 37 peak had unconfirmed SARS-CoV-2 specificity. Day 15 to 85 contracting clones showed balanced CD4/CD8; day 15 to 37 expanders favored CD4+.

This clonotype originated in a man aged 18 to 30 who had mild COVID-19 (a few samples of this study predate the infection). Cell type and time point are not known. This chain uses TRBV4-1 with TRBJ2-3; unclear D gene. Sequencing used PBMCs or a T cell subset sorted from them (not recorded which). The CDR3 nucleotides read TGCGCCAGCAGCCAAGAAGGGCCACCCTCCACAGATACGCAGTATTTT. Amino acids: CASSQEGPPSTDTQYF.